Following are 5 T cell receptor beta chains from one sample sequenced in a study of cytomegalovirus exposure and HLA in healthy donors. 60 Vbeta and 13 Jbeta primers were used in PCR. Clones were read by immunoSEQ multiplex PCR, and TCRdb kept only the in-frame ones, dropping some. The sample records over 150,000 clones, around 80% being singletons. The sample consisted of PBMCs. These receptors were collected from a man aged 25-40 years in good health and CMV-seropositive.

The chain recombines TRBV14 with TRBJ2-6; 7 positions match TRBD1. With V trimmed by 4 bases and J by 0 bases, 9 bases remained unmatched. Germline V lookup: CDR1 SGHDN, CDR2 FVKESK. This CDR3 spans 18 amino acids. The CDR3 DNA is TGTGCCAGCAGCCCCGACAGGGCCCAATTCTCTGGGGCCAACGTCCTGACTTTC. Protein product: CASSPDRAQFSGANVLTF.

The chain links TRBV11-3 to TRBJ2-3, with no clear D. Trimming shortened V by 5 bases and J by 7 bases, and 10 bases separated the two germline ends. The CDR3 covers 12 residues. Germline assignment: CDR1 SGHNT and CDR2 YENEEA. As DNA, the CDR3 is TGTGCCAGCAGCCCCCGCAGTAATACGCAGTATTTT. This gives the protein CASSPRSNTQYF.

V is TRBV29-1 and J is TRBJ1-1; no clear D gene. Trimming shortened V by 5 bases and J by 1 base, and 5 bases separated the two germline ends. The CDR3 runs 11 residues. Germline V gene lookup returns CDR1 SQVTM and CDR2 ANQGSEA. In DNA, the CDR3 is TGCAGCGTTCGACAGAACACTGAAGCTTTCTTT. Its translation is CSVRQNTEAFF.

This rearrangement joins TRBV18 to TRBJ1-2; D might be TRBD1 (5 bases). The V end lost 6 bases, the J end lost 3 bases, and 17 bases lay between the germline ends. Germline V lookup: CDR1 KGHSH, CDR2 LQKENI. The CDR3 is 15 residues long. CDR3 region: CASSLPLGGDYGYTF. The CDR3 DNA is TGTGCCAGCTCCCTCCCTTTGGGGGGGGACTATGGCTACACCTTC.

This rearrangement joins TRBV4-3 to TRBJ2-5, with unresolved D. Trimming stripped 1 base from V and 0 bases from J, with 9 bases between. This CDR3 has 15 residues. Germline V lookup: CDR1 LGHNA, CDR2 YSLEER. The DNA of the CDR3 is TGCGCCAGCAGCCAAGGGTCTGCGGACCAAGAGACCCAGTACTTC. Protein: CASSQGSADQETQYF.